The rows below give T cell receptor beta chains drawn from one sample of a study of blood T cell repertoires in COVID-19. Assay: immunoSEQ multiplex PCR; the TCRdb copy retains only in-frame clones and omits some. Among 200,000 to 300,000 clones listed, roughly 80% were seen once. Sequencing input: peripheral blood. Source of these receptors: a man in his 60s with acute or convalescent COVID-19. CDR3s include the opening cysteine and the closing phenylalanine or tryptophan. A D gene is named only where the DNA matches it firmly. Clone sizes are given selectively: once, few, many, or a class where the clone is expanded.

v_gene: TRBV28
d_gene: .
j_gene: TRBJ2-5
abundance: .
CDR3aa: CASSSGNGETQYF
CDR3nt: TGTGCCAGCAGTTCCGGTAACGGAGAGACCCAGTACTTC

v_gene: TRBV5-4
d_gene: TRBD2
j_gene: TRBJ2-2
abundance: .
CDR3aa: CASSPRLAGGRTGELFF
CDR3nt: TGTGCCAGCAGCCCTCGCCTAGCGGGAGGGCGCACCGGGGAGCTGTTTTTT

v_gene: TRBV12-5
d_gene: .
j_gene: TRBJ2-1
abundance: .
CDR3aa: CASGLVGASTGSGQFF
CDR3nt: TGTGCTAGTGGTTTGGTAGGTGCTTCCACAGGGTCAGGGCAGTTCTTC

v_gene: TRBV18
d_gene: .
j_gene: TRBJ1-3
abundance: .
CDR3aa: CASSPSSGSSSGNTIYF
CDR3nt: TGTGCCAGCTCACCAAGTAGCGGCTCGAGCTCTGGAAACACCATATATTTT

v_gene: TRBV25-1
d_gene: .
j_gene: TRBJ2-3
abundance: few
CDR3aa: CASSDVVSTQYF
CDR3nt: TGTGCCAGCAGTGATGTCGTGTCTACGCAGTATTTT

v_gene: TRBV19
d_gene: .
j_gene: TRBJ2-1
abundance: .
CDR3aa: CASSPQVYNEQFF
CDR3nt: TGTGCCAGTAGTCCGCAGGTATACAATGAGCAGTTCTTC

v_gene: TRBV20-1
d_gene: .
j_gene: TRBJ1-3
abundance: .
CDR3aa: CSASGKAAMGNTIYF
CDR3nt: TGCAGTGCTAGTGGTAAGGCAGCGATGGGAAACACCATATATTTT

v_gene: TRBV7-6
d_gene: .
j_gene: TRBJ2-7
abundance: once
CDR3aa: CASSLVAGAGSYEQYF
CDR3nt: TGTGCCAGCAGCTTAGTGGCAGGGGCCGGGTCCTACGAGCAGTACTTC

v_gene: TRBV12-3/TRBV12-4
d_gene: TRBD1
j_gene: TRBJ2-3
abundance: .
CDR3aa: CASSRTGADTQYF
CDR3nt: TGTGCCAGCAGTCGGACAGGGGCGGATACGCAGTATTTT

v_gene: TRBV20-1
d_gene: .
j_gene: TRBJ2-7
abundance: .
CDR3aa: CSAGRGNEQYF
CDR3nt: TGCAGTGCAGGAAGGGGGAACGAGCAGTACTTC

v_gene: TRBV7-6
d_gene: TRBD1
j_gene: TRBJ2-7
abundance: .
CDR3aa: CASSPDRGPLEQYF
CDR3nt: TGTGCCAGCAGTCCCGACAGGGGACCCCTTGAGCAGTACTTC

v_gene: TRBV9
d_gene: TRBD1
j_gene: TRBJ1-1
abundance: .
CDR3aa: CASSSTGVGTEAFF
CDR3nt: TGTGCCAGCAGCTCGACAGGGGTTGGGACTGAAGCTTTCTTT

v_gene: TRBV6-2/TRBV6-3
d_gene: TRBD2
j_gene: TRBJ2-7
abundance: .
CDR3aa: CASSHKWTSPYEQYF
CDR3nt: TGTGCCAGCAGCCACAAATGGACTAGCCCCTACGAGCAGTACTTC

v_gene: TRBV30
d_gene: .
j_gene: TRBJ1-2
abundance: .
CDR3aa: CAWSTQGNSYTF
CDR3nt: TGTGCCTGGAGTACTCAGGGCAACAGCTACACCTTC

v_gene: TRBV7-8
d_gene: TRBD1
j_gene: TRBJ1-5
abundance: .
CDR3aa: CASSFMYRGRVGNQPQHF
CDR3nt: TGTGCCAGCAGCTTTATGTACAGGGGCCGCGTTGGCAATCAGCCCCAGCATTTT

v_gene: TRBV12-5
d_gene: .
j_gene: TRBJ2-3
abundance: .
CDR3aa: CASGLDRVRDTQYF
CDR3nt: TGTGCTAGTGGTTTGGACAGGGTGAGAGATACGCAGTATTTT

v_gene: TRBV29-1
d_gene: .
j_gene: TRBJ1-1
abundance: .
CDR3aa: CSVRPQGTPGREAFF
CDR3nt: TGCAGCGTCCGACCCCAGGGAACCCCCGGACGTGAAGCTTTCTTT

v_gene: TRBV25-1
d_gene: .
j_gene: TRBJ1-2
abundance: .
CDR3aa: CASSEGGHSYGYTF
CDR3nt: TGTGCCAGCAGTGAAGGCGGCCATTCCTATGGCTACACCTTC

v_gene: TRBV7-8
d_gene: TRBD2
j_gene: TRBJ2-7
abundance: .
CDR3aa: CASSLVTAGEGEQYF
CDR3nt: TGTGCCAGCAGCTTAGTAACTGCGGGAGAGGGTGAGCAGTACTTC

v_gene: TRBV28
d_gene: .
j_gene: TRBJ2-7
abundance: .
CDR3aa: CASSSRQGGDEQYF
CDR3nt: TGTGCCAGCAGTTCTCGACAGGGAGGTGACGAGCAGTACTTC

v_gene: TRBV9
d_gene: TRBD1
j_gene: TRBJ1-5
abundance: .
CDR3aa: CASSGGQFQDQPQHF
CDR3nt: TGTGCCAGCAGCGGGGGACAGTTCCAAGATCAGCCCCAGCATTTT

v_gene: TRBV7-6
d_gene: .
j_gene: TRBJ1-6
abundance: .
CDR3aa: CASSFDTPPYNSPLHF
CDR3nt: TGTGCCAGCAGCTTCGACACACCTCCCTATAATTCACCCCTCCACTTT

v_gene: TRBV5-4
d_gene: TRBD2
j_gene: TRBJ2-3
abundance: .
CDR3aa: CASSFGGLAGETDTQYF
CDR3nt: TGTGCCAGCAGCTTCGGGGGACTAGCGGGAGAAACAGATACGCAGTATTTT

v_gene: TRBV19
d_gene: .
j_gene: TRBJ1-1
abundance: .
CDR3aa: CASSYQRRIRGMNTEAFF
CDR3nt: TGTGCCAGTAGTTACCAACGGCGGATCAGGGGAATGAACACTGAAGCTTTCTTT

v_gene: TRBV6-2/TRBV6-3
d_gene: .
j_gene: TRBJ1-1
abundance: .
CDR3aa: CASSYSMRTANTEAFF
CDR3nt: TGTGCCAGCAGTTACTCGATGCGGACAGCGAACACTGAAGCTTTCTTT

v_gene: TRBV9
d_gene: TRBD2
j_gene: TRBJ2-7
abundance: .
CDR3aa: CASSVVIAGVSSYEQYF
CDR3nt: TGTGCCAGCAGCGTAGTGATAGCGGGCGTCTCATCCTACGAGCAGTACTTC

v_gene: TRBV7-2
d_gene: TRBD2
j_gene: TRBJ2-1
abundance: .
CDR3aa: CASSPEGLASSYNEQFF
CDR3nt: TGTGCCAGCAGCCCCGAGGGACTAGCGAGCTCCTACAATGAGCAGTTCTTC

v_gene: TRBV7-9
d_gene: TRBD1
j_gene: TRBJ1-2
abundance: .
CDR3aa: CASSLKGAPDLYGYTF
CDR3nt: TGTGCCAGCAGCTTAAAGGGGGCCCCGGATCTCTATGGCTACACCTTC

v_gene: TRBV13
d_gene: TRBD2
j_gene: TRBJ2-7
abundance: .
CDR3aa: CASSLLAGVSSYEQYF
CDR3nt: TGTGCCAGCAGCCTCCTAGCGGGAGTCAGCTCCTACGAGCAGTACTTC

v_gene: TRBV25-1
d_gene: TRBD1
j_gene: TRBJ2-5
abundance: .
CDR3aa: CASSGGGAQETQYF
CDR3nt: TGTGCCAGCAGTGGAGGGGGCGCGCAGGAGACCCAGTACTTC

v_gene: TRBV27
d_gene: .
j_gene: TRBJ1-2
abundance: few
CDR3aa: CASGRGYGYTF
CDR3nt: TGTGCCAGCGGCAGGGGCTATGGCTACACCTTC

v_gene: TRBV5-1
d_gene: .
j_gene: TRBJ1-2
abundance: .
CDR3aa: CASSLGAGTYYGYTF
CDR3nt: TGCGCCAGCAGCTTGGGGGCAGGGACTTACTATGGCTACACCTTC

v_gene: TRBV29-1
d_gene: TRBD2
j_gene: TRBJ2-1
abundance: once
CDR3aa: CSAEALSGSSYNEQFF
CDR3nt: TGCAGCGCTGAGGCCCTAAGCGGGAGCTCCTACAATGAGCAGTTCTTC

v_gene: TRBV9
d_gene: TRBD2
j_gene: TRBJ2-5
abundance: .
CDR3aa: CASSVARLAGQETQYF
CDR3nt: TGTGCCAGCAGCGTAGCACGGCTAGCGGGACAAGAGACCCAGTACTTC

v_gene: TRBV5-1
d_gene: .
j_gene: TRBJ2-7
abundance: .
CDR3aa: CASSFSSLIEQYF
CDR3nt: TGCGCCAGCAGCTTCTCGAGTCTGATCGAGCAGTACTTC

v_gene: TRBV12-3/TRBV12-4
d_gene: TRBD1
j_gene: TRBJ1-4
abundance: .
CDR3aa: CASSPDRGEKLFF
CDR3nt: TGTGCCAGCAGCCCGGACAGGGGAGAAAAACTGTTTTTT

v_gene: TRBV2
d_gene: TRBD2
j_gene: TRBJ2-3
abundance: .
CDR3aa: CASSLGLAGGSTDTQYF
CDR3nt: TGTGCCAGCAGTCTAGGACTAGCGGGAGGCAGCACAGATACGCAGTATTTT

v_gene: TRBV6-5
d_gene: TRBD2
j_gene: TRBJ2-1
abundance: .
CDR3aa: CASSTSGNYNEQFF
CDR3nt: TGTGCCAGCAGTACTAGCGGAAACTACAATGAGCAGTTCTTC

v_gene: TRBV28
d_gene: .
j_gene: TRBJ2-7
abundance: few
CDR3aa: CASSLRVSRVEQYF
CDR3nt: TGTGCCAGCAGTTTAAGAGTATCCAGGGTCGAGCAGTACTTC

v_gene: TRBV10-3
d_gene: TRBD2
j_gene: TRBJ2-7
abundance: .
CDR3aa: CAISASGGGTSYEQYF
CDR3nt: TGTGCCATCAGCGCCAGCGGCGGGGGGACCTCCTACGAGCAGTACTTC

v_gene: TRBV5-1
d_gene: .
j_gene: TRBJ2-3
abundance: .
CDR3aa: CASSPVGDFRTDTQYF
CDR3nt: TGCGCCAGCAGCCCCGTCGGGGACTTCCGCACAGATACGCAGTATTTT

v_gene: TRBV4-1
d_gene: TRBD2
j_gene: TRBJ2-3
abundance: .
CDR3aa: CASSPLAGGTDTQYF
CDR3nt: TGCGCCAGCAGTCCCCTAGCGGGGGGCACAGATACGCAGTATTTT

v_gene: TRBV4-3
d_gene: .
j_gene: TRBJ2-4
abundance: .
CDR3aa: CASSQRPGRYF
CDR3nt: TGCGCCAGCAGCCAAAGGCCGGGTCGGTACTTC

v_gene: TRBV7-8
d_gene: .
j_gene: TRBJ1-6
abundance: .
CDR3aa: CASSLVPPSTNGNSPLHF
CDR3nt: TGTGCCAGCAGCTTAGTGCCCCCGTCTACTAACGGTAATTCACCCCTCCACTTT

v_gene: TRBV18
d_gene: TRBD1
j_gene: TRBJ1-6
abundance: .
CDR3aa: CASSRQGLDGSPLHF
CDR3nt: TGTGCCAGCTCAAGACAGGGGCTTGATGGTTCACCCCTCCACTTT

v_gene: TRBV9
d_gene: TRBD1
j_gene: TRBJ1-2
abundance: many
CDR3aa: CASTPPRTGGNYGYTF
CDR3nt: TGTGCCAGCACCCCCCCTCGGACAGGGGGTAACTATGGCTACACCTTC

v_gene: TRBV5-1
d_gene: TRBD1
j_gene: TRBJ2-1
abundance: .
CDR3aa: CASSLGPGTGVNNEQFF
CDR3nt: TGCGCCAGCAGCCTGGGCCCCGGGACAGGGGTTAACAATGAGCAGTTCTTC

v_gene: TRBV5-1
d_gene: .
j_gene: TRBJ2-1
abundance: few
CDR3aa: CASSLAQAINEQFF
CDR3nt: TGCGCCAGCAGCTTGGCCCAAGCGATCAATGAGCAGTTCTTC

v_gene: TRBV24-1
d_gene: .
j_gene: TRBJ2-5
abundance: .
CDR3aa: CATSEAGKGQETQYF
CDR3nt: TGTGCCACCAGTGAAGCAGGGAAGGGTCAGGAGACCCAGTACTTC

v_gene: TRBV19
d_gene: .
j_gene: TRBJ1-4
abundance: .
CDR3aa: CASSIRDIVATNEKLFF
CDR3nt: TGTGCCAGTAGTATCCGGGACATAGTTGCAACTAATGAAAAACTGTTTTTT

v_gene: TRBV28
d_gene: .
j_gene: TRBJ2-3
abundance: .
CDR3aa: CASSQGGGADTQYF
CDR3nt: TGTGCCAGCAGCCAGGGGGGCGGCGCAGATACGCAGTATTTT

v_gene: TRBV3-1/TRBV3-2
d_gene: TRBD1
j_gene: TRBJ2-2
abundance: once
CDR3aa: CASSHLTGGYTGELFF
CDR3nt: TGTGCCAGCAGCCACCTGACAGGGGGCTACACCGGGGAGCTGTTTTTT

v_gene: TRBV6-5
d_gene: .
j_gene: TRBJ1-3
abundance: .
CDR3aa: CASSMTRVTGNTIYF
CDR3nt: TGTGCCAGCAGTATGACCAGGGTCACTGGAAACACCATATATTTT

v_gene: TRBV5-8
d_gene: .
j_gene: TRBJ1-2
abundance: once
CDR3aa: CASSSRVYRYGYTF
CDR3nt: TGTGCCAGCAGCTCGCGGGTCTACCGCTATGGCTACACCTTC